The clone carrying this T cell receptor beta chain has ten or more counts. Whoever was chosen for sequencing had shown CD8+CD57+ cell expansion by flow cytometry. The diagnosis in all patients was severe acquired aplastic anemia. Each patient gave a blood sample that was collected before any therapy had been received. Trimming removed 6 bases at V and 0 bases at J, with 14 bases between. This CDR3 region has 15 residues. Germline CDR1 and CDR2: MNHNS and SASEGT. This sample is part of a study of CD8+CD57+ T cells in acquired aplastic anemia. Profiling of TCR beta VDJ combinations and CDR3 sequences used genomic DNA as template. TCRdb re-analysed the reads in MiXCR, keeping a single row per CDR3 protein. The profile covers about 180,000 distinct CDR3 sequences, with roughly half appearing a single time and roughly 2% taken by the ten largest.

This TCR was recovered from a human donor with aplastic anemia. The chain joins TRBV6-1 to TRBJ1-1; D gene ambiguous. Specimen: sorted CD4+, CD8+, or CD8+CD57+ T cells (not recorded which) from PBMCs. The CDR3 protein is CASRSWQLMNTEAFF. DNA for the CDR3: TGTGCCAGCAGGTCTTGGCAGCTGATGAACACTGAAGCTTTCTTT.